This T cell receptor beta chain was recovered during a study of Tregs in tolerant kidney transplant recipients. Study results and limitations: Biological reproducibility was not directly addressed in this study. Changing PCR primers prevented nucleotide comparison between some patients' samples.

Unstimulated Tregs (CD4+CD25+CD127-) and CD4+CD25- non-Tregs were sorted from PBMCs. Libraries were prepared by immunoSEQ multiplex PCR; TCRdb keeps only in-frame clonotypes and omits some of them. This table holds more than 60,000 clones, about 89% found once. With regard to this clone: What it binds is unknown.

V trimming: 4 bases; J trimming: 0 bases; junction bases outside the gene matches: 6. This CDR3 has 17 amino acids. Germline V gene lookup returns CDR1 MGHRA and CDR2 YSYEKL. The clonotype comes from a human donor who received a combined kidney and bone marrow transplant. The chain uses TRBV4-1 and TRBJ2-3, with 11 positions matching TRBD2. This material consisted of CD4+ T cells from blood, taken before the transplant. The CDR3 DNA reads TGCGCCAGCAGCCCGACGACTAGCGGGACTAGCACAGATACGCAGTATTTT. Its translation: CASSPTTSGTSTDTQYF.